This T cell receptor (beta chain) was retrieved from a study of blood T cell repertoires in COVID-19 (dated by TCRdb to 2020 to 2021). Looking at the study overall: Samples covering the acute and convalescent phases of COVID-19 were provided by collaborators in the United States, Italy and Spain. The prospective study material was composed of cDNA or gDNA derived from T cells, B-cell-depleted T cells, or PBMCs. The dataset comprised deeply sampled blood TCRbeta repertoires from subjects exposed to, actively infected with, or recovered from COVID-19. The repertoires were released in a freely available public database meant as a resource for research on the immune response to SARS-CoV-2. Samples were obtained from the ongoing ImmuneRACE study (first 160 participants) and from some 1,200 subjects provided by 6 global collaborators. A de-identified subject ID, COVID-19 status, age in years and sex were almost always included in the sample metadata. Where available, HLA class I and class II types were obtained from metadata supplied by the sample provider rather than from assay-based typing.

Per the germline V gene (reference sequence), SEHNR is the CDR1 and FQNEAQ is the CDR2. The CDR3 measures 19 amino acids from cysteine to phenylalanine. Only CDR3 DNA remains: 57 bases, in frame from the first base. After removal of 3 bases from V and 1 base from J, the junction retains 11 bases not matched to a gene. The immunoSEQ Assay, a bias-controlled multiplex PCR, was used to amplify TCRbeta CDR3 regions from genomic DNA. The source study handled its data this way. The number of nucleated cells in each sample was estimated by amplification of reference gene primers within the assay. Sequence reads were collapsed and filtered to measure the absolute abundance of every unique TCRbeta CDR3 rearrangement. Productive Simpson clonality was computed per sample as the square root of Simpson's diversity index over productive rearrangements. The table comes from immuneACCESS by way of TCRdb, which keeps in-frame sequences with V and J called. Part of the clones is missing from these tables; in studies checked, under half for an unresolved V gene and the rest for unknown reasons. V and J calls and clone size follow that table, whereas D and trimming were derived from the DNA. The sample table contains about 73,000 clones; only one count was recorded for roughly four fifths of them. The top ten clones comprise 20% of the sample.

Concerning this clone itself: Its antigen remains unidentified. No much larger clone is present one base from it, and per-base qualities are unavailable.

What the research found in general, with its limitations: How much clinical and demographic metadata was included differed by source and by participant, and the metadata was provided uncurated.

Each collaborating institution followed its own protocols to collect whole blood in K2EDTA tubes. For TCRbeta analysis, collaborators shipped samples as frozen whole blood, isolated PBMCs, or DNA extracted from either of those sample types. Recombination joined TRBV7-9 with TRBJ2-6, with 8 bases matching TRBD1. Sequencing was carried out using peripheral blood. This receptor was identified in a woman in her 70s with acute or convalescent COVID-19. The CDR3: CASSFKTGTGSSGANVLTF. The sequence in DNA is TGTGCCAGCAGCTTCAAGACCGGGACAGGAAGTTCTGGGGCCAACGTCCTGACTTTC.